This TCR beta chain was profiled in a study of beta chain features in type 1 diabetes. Each sorted population was over 98% pure. Expressed TCRB transcripts were sequenced after all isolated RNA was converted to cDNA. This table comes from immunoSEQ multiplex PCR, and its TCRdb copy is limited to in-frame clones, with some not included. The sample comprises about 53,000 clones, approximately 60% of which are singletons, and 0.25% to 0.35% rests with the top ten. General observations from the study: VDJ junctions from type 1 diabetes patients carried fewer insertions and larger deletions. For Type 1 diabetes patients, all four CD4+ subsets carried TCRB CDR3s that were moderately but significantly shorter.

Germline V lookup: CDR1 LNHNV, CDR2 YYDKDF (reference sequence). There are 13 residues in the CDR3. Comment on this clone: Its antigen remains unidentified. One junction end does not reproduce the germline sequence, and a read error may be involved.

V and J are TRBV15 and TRBJ2-7, with no clear D. The material sequenced was stem cell memory CD4+ T cells from blood. The sequence came from a woman aged 25 to 39 with type 1 diabetes. The CDR3 here is CATSRDKSSEQYF. Here the CDR3 DNA reads TGTGCCACCAGCAGAGATAAATCCTCCGAGCAGTACTTC.